This TCR beta chain comes out of a study of blood T cell repertoires in COVID-19. V gave up 6 bases and J gave up 4 bases; unmatched junction bases: 7. Germline V gene data show CDR1 as SGHNT and CDR2 as YYREEE (reference sequence). This CDR3 is built from 15 residues. Assay: immunoSEQ multiplex PCR; the TCRdb copy retains only in-frame clones and omits some. The data contain more than 75,000 clones, about 91% of them singletons. This clone appeared a few times. The chain couples TRBV5-4 to TRBJ2-1; 10 bases align to TRBD2. The sequencing input was peripheral blood. The origin of this receptor is an elderly woman with acute or convalescent COVID-19. The CDR3 reads CASTPGTSAYNEQFF. The CDR3 DNA reads TGTGCCAGCACCCCAGGGACTAGCGCTTACAATGAGCAGTTCTTC.